One T cell receptor (beta chain) is described in this entry. Antigen specificity is unknown. The CDR3 is 15 amino acids. Germline V gives CDR1 ENHRY, CDR2 SYGVKD. This specimen belongs to a study of monozygotic twins with inflammatory bowel disease. Study results and caveats: Discordant twins showed the same repertoire similarity as concordant twins, possibly from limited power. The authors note that differing immunosuppressive treatments may have added variability to patient repertoires.

TCRdb processed the 5' RACE reads again and assigns one entry to each CDR3 protein, with no DNA. Recorded here are 90,000 to 110,000 distinct CDR3 sequences; the top ten clones represent around an eighth. The sequence came from a human donor with ulcerative colitis or Crohn's disease, or a healthy co-twin of an affected twin (not recorded which). Sequencing input: blood. The chain recombines TRBV10-3 with TRBJ2-3; TCRdb returns TRBD1, unconfirmable since there is no DNA. This CDR3 reads CAIGGQFTPTDTQYF.